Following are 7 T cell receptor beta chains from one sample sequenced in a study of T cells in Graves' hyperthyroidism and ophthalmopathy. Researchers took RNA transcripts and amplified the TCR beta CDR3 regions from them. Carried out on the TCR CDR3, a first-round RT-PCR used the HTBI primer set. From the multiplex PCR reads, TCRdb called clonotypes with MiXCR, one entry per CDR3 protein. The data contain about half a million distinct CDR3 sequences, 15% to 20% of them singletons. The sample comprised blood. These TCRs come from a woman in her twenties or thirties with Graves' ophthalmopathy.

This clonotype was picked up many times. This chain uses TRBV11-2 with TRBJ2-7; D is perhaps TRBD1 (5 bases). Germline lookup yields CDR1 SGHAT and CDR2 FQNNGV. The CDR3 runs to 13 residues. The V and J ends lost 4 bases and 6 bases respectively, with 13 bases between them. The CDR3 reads CASSSSTGREQYF. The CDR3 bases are TGTGCCAGCAGCTCGTCAACAGGCCGCGAGCAGTACTTC.

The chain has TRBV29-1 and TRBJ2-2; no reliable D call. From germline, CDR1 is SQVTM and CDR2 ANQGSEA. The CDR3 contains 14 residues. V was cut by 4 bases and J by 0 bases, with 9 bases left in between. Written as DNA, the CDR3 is TGCAGCGTTGCCGGTAATCCGAACACCGGGGAGCTGTTTTTT. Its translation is CSVAGNPNTGELFF.

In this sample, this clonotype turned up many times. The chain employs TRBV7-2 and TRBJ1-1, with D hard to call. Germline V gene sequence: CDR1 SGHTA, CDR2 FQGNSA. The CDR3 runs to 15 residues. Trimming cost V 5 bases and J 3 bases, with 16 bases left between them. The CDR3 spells CASSPSGEQHTEAFF. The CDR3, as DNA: TGTGCCAGCAGCCCCAGTGGGGAGCAACACACTGAAGCTTTCTTT. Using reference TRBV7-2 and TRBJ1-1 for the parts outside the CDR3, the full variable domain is GAGVSQSPSNKVTEKGKDVELRCDPISGHTALYWYRQSLGQGLEFLIYFQGNSAPDKSGLPSDRFSAERTGGSVSTLTIQRTQQEDSAVYLCASSPSGEQHTEAFFGQGTRLTVV.

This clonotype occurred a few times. In DNA, the CDR3 is TGCGCCAGCAGCCAAGATGGATTAGCGGGAGGCTACGAGCAGTACTTC. Protein product: CASSQDGLAGGYEQYF. The rearrangement links TRBV4-3 to TRBJ2-7; TRBD2 matches at 10 bases. Germline CDR1 reads LGHNA; CDR2 reads YSLEER. The CDR3 consists of 16 residues. The V and J ends lost 0 bases and 3 bases, in that order; junction bases with no gene match: 5.

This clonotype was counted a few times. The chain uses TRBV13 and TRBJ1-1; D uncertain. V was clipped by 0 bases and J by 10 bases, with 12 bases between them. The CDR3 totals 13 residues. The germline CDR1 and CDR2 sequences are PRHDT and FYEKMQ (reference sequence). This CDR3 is CASSLGTGSGAFF. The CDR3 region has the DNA TGTGCCAGCAGCTTAGGAACGGGAAGTGGAGCTTTCTTT.

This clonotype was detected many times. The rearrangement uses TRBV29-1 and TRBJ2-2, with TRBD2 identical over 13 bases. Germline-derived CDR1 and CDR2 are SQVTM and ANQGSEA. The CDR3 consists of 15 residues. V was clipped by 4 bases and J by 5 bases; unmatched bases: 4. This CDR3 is CSVGTSGSSTGELFF. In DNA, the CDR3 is TGCAGCGTTGGGACTAGCGGGAGTAGTACCGGGGAGCTGTTTTTT.

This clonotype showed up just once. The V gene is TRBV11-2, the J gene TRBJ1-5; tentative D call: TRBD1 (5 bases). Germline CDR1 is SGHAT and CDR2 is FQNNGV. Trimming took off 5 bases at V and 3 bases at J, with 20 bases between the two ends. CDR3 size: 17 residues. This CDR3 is CASSPTEDPGSNQPQHF. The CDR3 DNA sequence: TGTGCCAGCAGCCCAACGGAAGATCCAGGGTCCAATCAGCCCCAGCATTTT.